These 8 T cell receptor beta chains came from one sample sequenced in a study of Graves' ophthalmopathy and Graves' hyperthyroidism. TCR beta CDR3 amplification used RNA transcripts. The first-round RT-PCR employed HTBI primers together with the Qiagen OneStep RT-PCR kit. A multiplex PCR was then performed as the second round. TCRdb called the multiplex PCR reads again in MiXCR, with one record for every CDR3 protein. The data contain around 1,000,000 distinct CDR3 sequences, about 36% of them seen just once; the ten biggest clones take up 8.5% to 14%. Material: peripheral blood or thyroid tissue (not recorded which). Receptors were obtained from an adult man with Graves' hyperthyroidism.

This clonotype was seen only a few times. A much larger clone differs by one base, so this may be a read error. Here the CDR3 DNA reads TGCAGCGTTGATATGGGGAACACTGAAGCTTTCTTT. Translation: CSVDMGNTEAFF. The chain links TRBV29-1 to TRBJ1-1, with D hard to call. The V gene's germline CDR1 is SQVTM and CDR2 ANQGSEA. Trimming took off 3 bases at V and 1 base at J, with 6 bases between the two ends. CDR3 size: 12 residues.

The chain carries TRBV29-1 and TRBJ2-7, with D possibly matching TRBD2 (6 bases). The CDR3 consists of 11 residues. The germline V gene has CDR1 SQVTM and CDR2 ANQGSEA. V lost 3 bases to trimming and J lost 3 bases, with 6 bases between them. The CDR3 region has the DNA TGCAGCGTTGACGGGGGCTACGAGCAGTACTTC. Residues: CSVDGGYEQYF.

There are a few counts of this clonotype. V gene TRBV9 combines with J gene TRBJ1-2; possibly TRBD1 for D (6 bases). The V end was cut by 7 bases, the J end by 2 bases, with 12 bases between. The CDR3 sequence is 13 residues long. The germline V gene encodes CDR1 SGDLS and CDR2 YYNGEE. CDR3 coding DNA: TGTGCCAGCGGCAGGGGACGAAACTATGGCTACACCTTC. This sequence encodes CASGRGRNYGYTF. The entire variable domain, with the rest obtained from reference TRBV9 and TRBJ1-2, is as follows: DSGVTQTPKHLITATGQRVTLRCSPRSGDLSVYWYQQSLDQGLQFLIQYYNGEERAKGNILERFSAQQFPDLHSELNLSSLELGDSALYFCASGRGRNYGYTFGSGTRLTVV.

In this sample, this clonotype turned up many times. The CDR3 here is CATWTNTEAFF. DNA of the CDR3: TGTGCCACCTGGACTAACACTGAAGCTTTCTTT. The rearrangement links TRBV10-3 to TRBJ1-1; no reliable D call. V was trimmed by 10 bases and J by 2 bases, leaving 8 bases between them. CDR3 length: 11 residues. Per the germline V gene, CDR1 is ENHRY and CDR2 is SYGVKD.

The chain has TRBV6-5 and TRBJ1-2; perhaps TRBD1 as D (5 bases). Per the germline V gene, CDR1 is MNHEY and CDR2 is SVGAGI. The CDR3 covers 12 residues. The germline V and J ends were trimmed by 5 bases and 8 bases, with 12 bases remaining between them. CDR3 DNA: TGTGCCAGCAGTCAGGGACCTCGCGGCTACACCTTC. It translates to CASSQGPRGYTF.

This clonotype was counted ten times or more. This chain connects TRBV20-1 to TRBJ2-5; 8 bases are shared with TRBD2. V dropped 6 bases and J dropped 5; count of bases not matched to a gene: 11. The CDR3 is 14 amino acids. Germline-derived CDR1 and CDR2 are DFQATT and SNEGSKA (reference sequence). The CDR3, as DNA: TGCAGTGCCCGGGGGGCGGGGGGTTGGGAGACCCAGTACTTC. Protein sequence: CSARGAGGWETQYF.

The CDR3 spells CAWSVGLLGHSPLHF. Here the CDR3 DNA reads TGTGCCTGGAGTGTGGGGCTCTTGGGCCACTCACCCCTCCACTTT. The gene calls are TRBV24-1 and TRBJ1-6, with D possibly matching TRBD1 (5 bases). The CDR3 covers 15 residues. The germline V gene has CDR1 KGHDR and CDR2 SFDVKD. The V and J ends lost 12 bases and 10 bases respectively, with 24 bases between them.

A few counts support this clonotype. The rearrangement joins TRBV2 to TRBJ2-7, with D possibly being TRBD1 (6 bases). The ends were cut back, 5 bases at V and 4 bases at J, with 12 bases in the middle. CDR1 is SNHLY and CDR2 is FYNNEI in the germline V gene. This CDR3 region has 13 residues. This CDR3 reads CASSSNQGYEQYF. CDR3 nucleotide sequence: TGTGCCAGCAGTTCCAACCAGGGGTACGAGCAGTACTTC.